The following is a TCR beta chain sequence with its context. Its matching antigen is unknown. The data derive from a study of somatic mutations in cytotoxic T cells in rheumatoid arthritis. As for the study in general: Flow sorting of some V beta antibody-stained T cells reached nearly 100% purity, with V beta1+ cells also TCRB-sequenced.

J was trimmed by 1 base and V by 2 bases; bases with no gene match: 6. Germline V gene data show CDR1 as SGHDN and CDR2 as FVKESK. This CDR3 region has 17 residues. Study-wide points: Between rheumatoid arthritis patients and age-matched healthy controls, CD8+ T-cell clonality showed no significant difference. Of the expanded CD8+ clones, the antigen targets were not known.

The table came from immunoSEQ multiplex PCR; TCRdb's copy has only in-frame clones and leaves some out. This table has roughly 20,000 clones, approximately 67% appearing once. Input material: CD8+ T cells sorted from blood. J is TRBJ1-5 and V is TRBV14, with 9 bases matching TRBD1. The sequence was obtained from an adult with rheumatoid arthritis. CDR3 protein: CASSQQATGGSNQPQHF. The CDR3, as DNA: TGTGCCAGCAGCCAACAAGCCACAGGGGGCAGCAATCAGCCCCAGCATTTT.